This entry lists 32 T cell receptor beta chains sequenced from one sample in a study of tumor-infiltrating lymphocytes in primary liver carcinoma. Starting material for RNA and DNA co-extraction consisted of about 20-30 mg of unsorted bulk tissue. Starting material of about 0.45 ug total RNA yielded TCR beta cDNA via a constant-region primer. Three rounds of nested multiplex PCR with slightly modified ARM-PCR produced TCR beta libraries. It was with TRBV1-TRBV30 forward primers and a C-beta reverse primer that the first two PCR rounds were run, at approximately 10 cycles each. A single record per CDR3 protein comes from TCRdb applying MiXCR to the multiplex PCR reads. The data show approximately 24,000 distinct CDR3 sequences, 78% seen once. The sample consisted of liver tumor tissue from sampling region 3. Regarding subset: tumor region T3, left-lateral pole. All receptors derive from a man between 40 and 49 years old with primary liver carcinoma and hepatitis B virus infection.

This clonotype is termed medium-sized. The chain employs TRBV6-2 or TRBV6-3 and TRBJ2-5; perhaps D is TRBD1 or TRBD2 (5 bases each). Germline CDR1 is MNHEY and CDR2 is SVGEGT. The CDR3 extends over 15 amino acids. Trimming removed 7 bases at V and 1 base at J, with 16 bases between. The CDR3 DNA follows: TGTGCCAGCACCCAAGCACGGGGCGGCCAAGAGACCCAGTACTTC. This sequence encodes CASTQARGGQETQYF.

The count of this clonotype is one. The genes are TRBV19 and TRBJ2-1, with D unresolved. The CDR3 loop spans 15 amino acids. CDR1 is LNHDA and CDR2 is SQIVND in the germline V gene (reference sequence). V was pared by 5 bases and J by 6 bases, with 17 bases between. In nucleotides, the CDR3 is TGTGCCAGTAGTTTGACTTGCGAGAGGTTCAATGAGCAGTTCTTC. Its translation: CASSLTCERFNEQFF. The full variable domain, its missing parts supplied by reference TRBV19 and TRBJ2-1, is DGGITQSPKYLFRKEGQNVTLSCEQNLNHDAMYWYRQDPGQGLRLIYYSQIVNDFQKGDIAEGYSVSREKKESFPLTVTSAQKNPTAFYLCASSLTCERFNEQFFGPGTRLTVL.

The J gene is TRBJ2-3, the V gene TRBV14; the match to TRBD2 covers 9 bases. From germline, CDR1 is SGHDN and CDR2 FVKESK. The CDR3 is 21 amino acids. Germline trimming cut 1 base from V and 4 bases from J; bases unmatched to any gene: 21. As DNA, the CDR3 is TGTGCCAGCAGCCAAGTTATCCGGGGGACTAGCAGTACCTTGTTCTCAGATACGCAGTATTTT. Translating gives CASSQVIRGTSSTLFSDTQYF.

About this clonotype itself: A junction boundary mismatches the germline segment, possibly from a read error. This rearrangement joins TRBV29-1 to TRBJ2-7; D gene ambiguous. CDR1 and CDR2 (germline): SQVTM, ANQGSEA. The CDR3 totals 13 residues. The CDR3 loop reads CSVPCVPSYEQYF. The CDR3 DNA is TGCAGCGTTCCATGTGTTCCCTCCTACGAACAGTACTTC.

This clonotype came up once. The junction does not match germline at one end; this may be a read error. CDR3 DNA: TGTGTCAGCAGCCCCTACCCCGTCACGGAAGCTTTCTTC. Amino acids: CVSSPYPVTEAFF. The chain links TRBV11-2 to TRBJ1-1; unclear D gene. The CDR3 extends over 13 amino acids. CDR1 SGHAT and CDR2 FQNNGV come from the germline V gene. The full variable domain, with the rest looked up from reference TRBV11-2 and TRBJ1-1, is EAGVAQSPRYKIIEKRQSVAFWCNPISGHATLYWYQQILGQGPKLLIQFQNNGVVDDSQLPKDRFSAERLKGVDSTLKIQPAKLEDSAVYLCVSSPYPVTEAFFGQGTRLTVV.

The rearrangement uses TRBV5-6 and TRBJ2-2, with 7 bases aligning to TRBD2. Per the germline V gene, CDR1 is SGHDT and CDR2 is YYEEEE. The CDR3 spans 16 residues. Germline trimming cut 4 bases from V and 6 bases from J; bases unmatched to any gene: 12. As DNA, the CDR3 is TGTGCCAGCAGCCTCGGGCGGGAGATAGAGGCCGGGGAGCTGTTTTTT. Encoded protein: CASSLGREIEAGELFF.

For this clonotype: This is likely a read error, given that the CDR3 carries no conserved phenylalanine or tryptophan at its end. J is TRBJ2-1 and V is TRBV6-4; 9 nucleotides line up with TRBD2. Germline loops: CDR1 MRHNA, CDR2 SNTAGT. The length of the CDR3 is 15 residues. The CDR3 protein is CVSSAQGLAGNVQFL. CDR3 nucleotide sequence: TGTGTCAGCAGCGCCCAGGGACTAGCAGGCAATGTGCAGTTCCTC.

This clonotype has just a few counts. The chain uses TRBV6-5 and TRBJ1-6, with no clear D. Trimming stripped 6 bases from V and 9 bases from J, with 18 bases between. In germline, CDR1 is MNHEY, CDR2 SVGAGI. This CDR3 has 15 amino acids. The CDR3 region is CASRERSAPLSPLHF. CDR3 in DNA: TGTGCCAGCAGGGAAAGGAGTGCCCCCCTTTCACCCCTCCACTTT.

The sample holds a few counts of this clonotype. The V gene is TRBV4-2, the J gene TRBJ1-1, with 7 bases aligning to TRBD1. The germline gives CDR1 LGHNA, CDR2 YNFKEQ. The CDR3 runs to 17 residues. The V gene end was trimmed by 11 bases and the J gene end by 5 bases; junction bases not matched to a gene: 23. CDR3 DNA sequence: TGTGCCGGCAACCAAGAGTACGGACAGGTTTTTTGGACTGAAGCTTTCTTT. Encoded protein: CAGNQEYGQVFWTEAFF.

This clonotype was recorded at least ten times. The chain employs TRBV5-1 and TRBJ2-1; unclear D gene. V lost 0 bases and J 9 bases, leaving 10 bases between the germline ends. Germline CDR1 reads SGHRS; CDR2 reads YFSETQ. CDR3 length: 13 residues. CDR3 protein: CASSLGSYGEQFF. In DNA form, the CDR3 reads TGCGCCAGCAGCTTGGGTAGCTACGGTGAGCAGTTCTTC. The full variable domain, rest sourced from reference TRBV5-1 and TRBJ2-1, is KAGVTQTPRYLIKTRGQQVTLSCSPISGHRSVSWYQQTPGQGLQFLFEYFSETQRNKGNFPGRFSGRQFSNSRSEMNVSTLELGDSALYLCASSLGSYGEQFFGPGTRLTVL.

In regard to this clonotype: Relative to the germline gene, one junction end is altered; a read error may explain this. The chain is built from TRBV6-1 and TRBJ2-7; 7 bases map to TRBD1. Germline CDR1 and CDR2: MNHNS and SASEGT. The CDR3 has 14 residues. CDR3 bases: TGTGCCAGGAGCGAGGGGGCTCCTCCCTACGAGCAGTACTTT. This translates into CARSEGAPPYEQYF.

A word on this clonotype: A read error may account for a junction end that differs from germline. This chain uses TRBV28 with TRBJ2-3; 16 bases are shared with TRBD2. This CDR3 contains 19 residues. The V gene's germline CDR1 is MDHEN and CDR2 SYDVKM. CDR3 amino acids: CAGSRGLAGGDLGIDTQYF. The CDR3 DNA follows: TGTGCCGGCAGCCGGGGACTAGCGGGAGGGGATTTGGGTATAGATACGCAGTATTTT.

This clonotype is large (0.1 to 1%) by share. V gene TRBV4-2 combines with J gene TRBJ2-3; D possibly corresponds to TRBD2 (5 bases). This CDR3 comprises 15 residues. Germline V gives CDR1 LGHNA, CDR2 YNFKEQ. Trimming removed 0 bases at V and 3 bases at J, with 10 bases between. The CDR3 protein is CASSQEKGVTDTQYF. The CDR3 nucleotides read TGTGCCAGCAGCCAAGAGAAGGGAGTGACAGATACGCAGTATTTT.

The CDR3 sequence is CSGSQTPDGGKETQYF. The CDR3, as DNA: TGTTCCGGCAGCCAAACTCCTGATGGGGGGAAAGAGACCCAGTACTTC. The chain links TRBV11-2 to TRBJ2-5; tentative D call: TRBD2 (6 bases). The CDR3 spans 16 residues. The germline V gene encodes CDR1 SGHAT and CDR2 FQNNGV.

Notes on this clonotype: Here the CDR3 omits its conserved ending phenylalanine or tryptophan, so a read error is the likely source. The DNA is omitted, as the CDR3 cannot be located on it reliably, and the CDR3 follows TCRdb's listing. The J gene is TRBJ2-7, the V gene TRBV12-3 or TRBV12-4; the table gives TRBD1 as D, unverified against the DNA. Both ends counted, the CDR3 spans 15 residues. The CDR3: CASSLGQGTNYEQYS.

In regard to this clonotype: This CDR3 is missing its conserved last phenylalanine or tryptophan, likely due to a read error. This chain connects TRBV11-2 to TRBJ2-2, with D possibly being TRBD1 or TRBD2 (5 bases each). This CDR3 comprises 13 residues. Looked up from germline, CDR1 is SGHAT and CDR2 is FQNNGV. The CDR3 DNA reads TGTGCCAGTAGCTTAGCAGGGCCCGGGGACCTGTTTTAT. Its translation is CASSLAGPGDLFY.

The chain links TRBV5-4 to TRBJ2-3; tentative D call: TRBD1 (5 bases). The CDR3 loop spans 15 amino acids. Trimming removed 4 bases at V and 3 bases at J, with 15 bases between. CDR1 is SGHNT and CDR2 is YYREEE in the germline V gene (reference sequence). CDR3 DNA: TGTGCCAGCAGCATGGATCAGGGCCGTACAGATACGCAGTATTTT. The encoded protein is CASSMDQGRTDTQYF.

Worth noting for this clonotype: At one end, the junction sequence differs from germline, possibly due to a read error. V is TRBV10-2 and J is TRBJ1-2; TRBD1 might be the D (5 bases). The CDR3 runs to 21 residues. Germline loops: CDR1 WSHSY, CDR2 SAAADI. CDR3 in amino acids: CASSEGLVSGGSRKLGYGYIF. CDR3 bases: TGCGCCAGCAGTGAGGGCTTAGTGTCGGGGGGTAGCCGAAAATTGGGATATGGCTACATCTTC.

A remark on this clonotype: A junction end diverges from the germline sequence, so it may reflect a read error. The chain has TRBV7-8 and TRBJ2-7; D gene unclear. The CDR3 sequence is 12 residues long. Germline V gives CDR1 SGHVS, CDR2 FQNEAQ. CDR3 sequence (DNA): TGTGCCAGCAGCTACTCCTCCTACGAGCAGTATTTC. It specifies CASSYSSYEQYF.

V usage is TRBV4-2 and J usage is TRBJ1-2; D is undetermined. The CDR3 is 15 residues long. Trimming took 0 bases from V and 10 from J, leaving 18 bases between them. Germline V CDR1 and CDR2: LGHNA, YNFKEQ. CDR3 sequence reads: CASSQDMGKGDDYTF. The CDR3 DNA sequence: TGTGCCAGCAGCCAAGATATGGGCAAGGGTGATGACTACACCTTC.

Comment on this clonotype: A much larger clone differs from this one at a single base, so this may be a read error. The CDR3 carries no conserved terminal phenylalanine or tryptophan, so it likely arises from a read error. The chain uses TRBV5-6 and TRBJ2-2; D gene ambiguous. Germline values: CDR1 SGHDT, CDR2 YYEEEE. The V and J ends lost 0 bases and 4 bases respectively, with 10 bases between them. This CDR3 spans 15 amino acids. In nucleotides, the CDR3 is TGTGCCAGCAGCTTGGCACCCAGAGTCACCGGGGAGCTGTTTTTA. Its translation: CASSLAPRVTGELFL.

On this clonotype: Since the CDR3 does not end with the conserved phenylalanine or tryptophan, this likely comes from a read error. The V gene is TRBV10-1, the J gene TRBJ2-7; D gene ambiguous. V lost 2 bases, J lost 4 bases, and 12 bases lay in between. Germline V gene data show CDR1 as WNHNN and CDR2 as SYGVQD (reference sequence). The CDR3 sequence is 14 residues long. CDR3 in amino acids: CASSEPARPYEQYS. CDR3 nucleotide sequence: TGCGCCAGCAGTGAGCCGGCAAGACCATACGAGCAGTACTCC.

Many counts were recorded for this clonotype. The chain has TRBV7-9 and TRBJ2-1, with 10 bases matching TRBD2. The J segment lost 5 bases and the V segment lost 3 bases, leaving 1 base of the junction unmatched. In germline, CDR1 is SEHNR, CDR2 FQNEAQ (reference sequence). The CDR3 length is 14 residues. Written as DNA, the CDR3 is TGTGCCAGCAGCTTCGGACTAGCGGACAATGAGCAGTTCTTC. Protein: CASSFGLADNEQFF.

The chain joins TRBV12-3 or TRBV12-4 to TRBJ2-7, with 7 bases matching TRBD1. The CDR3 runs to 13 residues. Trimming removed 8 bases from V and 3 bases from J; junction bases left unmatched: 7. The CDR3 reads CASGSGQSYEQYF. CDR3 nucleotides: TGTGCCAGCGGGTCGGGACAGAGCTACGAGCAGTACTTC.

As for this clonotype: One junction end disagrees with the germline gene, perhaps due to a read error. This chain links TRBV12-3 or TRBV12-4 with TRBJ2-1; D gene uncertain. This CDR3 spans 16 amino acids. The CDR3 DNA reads TGTGCCAGCAGCAGCACCGCTGGAAACCTTTACAATGATCAGTTCTTC. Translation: CASSSTAGNLYNDQFF.

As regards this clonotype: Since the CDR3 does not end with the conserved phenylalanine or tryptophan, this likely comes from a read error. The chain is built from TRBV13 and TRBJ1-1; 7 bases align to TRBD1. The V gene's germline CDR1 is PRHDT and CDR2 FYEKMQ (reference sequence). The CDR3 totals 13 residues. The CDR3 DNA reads TGTGCCAGCAGTTTAGCGACAGGGACTGAAGCTTTCTAT. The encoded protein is CASSLATGTEAFY.

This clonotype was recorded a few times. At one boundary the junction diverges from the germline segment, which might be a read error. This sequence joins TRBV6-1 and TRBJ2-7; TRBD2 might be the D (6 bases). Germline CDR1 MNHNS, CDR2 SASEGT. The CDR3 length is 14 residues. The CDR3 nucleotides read TGTGCCACAAAACCCGTCGGGAGCTACCACGAACAGTACTTC. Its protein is CATKPVGSYHEQYF.

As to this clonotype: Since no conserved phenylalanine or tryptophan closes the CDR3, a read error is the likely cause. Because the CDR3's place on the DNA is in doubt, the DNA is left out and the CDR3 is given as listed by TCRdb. CDR3 loop: CASSFTGSNTGELFL. The chain combines TRBV11-2 with TRBJ2-2; the table's TRBD1 call for D was not verified on the DNA. In germline, CDR1 is SGHAT, CDR2 FQNNGV. Both ends counted, the CDR3 spans 15 residues.

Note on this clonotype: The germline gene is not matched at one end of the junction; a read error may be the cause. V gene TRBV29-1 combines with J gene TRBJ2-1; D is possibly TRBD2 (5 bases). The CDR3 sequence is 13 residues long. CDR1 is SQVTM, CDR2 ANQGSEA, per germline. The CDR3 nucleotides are TGCGGCGCCGCGCCTGACTATTATAATGAGCGGTTCTTC. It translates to CGAAPDYYNERFF.

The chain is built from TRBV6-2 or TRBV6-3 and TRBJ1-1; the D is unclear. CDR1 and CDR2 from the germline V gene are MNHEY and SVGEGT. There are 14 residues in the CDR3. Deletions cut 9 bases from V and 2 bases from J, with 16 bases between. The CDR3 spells CASSQGSGNTEAFF. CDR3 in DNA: TGTGCCAGTAGCCAAGGGTCGGGAAACACTGAAGCTTTCTTT.

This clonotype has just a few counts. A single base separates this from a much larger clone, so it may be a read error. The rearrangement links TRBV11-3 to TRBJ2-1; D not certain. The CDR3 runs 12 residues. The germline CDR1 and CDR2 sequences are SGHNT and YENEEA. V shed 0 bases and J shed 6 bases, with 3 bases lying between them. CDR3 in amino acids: CASSLDANEQFF. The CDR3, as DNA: TGTGCCAGCAGCTTAGATGCCAATGAGCAGTTCTTC. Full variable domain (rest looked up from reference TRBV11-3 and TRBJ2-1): EAGVVQSPRYKIIEKKQPVAFWCNPISGHNTLYWYLQNLGQGPELLIRYENEEAVDDSQLPKDRFSAERLKGVDSTLKIQPAELGDSAVYLCASSLDANEQFFGPGTRLTVL.

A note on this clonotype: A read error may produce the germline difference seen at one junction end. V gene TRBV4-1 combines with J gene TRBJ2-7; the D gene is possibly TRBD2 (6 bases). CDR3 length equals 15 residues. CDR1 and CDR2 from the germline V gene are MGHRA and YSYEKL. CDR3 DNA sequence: TGCGCCAGCAACCAAGAACTAGCAGGAGGATACGAGCAGTACTTC. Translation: CASNQELAGGYEQYF.